The TCR beta chain under discussion was sequenced for a study of identical twins. In its sample, this clonotype was seen a few times. Unique molecular identifiers were present on cDNA, and template switching added a universal primer site. TCRdb redid the calling of the 5' RACE reads with MiXCR, one entry per CDR3 protein. The sample records 300,000 to 400,000 distinct CDR3 sequences, 12% being singletons. Healthy Caucasians provided all donations. These data are also associated with another study on yellow fever vaccine responses in identical twins.

The sequence was obtained from a woman under 30 in good health. The source material was CD8+ T cells sorted from blood.

CDR3 in amino acids: CASKSKNIQYF. In DNA form, the CDR3 reads TGTGCCAGCAAATCGAAAAACATTCAGTACTTC. This chain links TRBV27 with TRBJ2-4; unclear D gene. Germline V CDR1 and CDR2: MNHEY, SMNVEV (reference sequence). V was cut by 7 bases and J by 4 bases, with 5 bases left in between. The CDR3 sequence is 11 residues long.